This record covers a single TCR beta chain. Its antigen has not been determined. No base quality values were provided; no much bigger clone lies one nucleotide off. This sample is drawn from a study of cytomegalovirus exposure and HLA in healthy donors (dated by TCRdb to 2016 to 2017). About the investigation overall: According to an earlier analysis of 587 of the donors, about 179 million T cells yielded some 110 million unique TCR beta sequences and more than 250 Gb of sequence data. In a later genetic analysis, genome-wide SNP genotypes for about 55% of the roughly 700 donors were used, and that subset was treated as a discovery cohort. The study used immunosequencing to profile the T cell repertoires of 666 subjects and linked those repertoires to cytomegalovirus serostatus. Every repertoire in the discovery cohort had been generated on one and the same sequencing platform. The aim of the study was to test whether cataloging public T cell receptors could identify signatures of past pathogen exposure. Of the roughly 410 genotyped donors, less than 85% were placed in the genetic ancestry cluster associated with self-reported Caucasian donors. An earlier analysis of approximately 580 of the donors used high-throughput TCR beta sequencing to judge whether each TCR beta V gene segment behaved as functional or pseudogenic. The number of donors typed differed by locus, with 629-630 for A, B, C, DRB1 and DQB1, roughly 550 for DQA1, about 610 for DPA1, and some 470 for DPB1. To predict cytomegalovirus infection status, the study combined high-throughput TCR immunosequencing, statistical association of individual TCRs with disease status, and machine learning. Several DR-DQ haplotypes were handled as single units for association and clustering because linkage in the cohort was strong. In a later analysis, previously published TCR beta repertoires from 600 to 850 donors were re-analyzed and high-resolution HLA genotyping was added so that TCR occurrence patterns could be studied. A separate validation cohort of 90 to 150 different subjects was used in addition to the approximately 700-subject first cohort. Donor age, sex, ethnicity and CMV serostatus were compiled alongside the repertoire data. On average, around 240,000 unique TCR beta nucleotide sequences were sequenced per donor among some 430 genotyped donors of the cohort, with 15% to 20% of those sequences being non-productive. An early release that covered fewer than 800 HLA-typed donors contained approximately 300 gigabases of sequencing data and approximately 85 million unique TCR sequences. HLA typing included class I and class II loci at four-digit resolution. Rather than using new phenotypic data, the later analysis identified candidate immune exposures from TCR beta sequences and from how often those sequences occurred across donors. Summary of the overall study and its limitations: The classifier was reported to diagnose cytomegalovirus status with high specificity and sensitivity in both the original and validation cohorts. For the cohort, immune exposure information was limited to CMV serostatus. A later genetic analysis reported fewer N-insertions in productive TCRs among donors in an Asian-associated ancestry cluster than the roughly 650-donor mean. Because the 87-base-pair reads could not distinguish some IMGT-functional V segments, including TRBV6-2 and TRBV6-3, those segments were excluded. Because HLA typing was missing for some donors at each locus, association tests included only the typed subset. In a later genetic analysis, a missense DCLRE1C variant was associated with V-gene and J-gene trimming of TCR beta chains, and the association was replicated in an independent cohort. According to a later analysis, parvovirus B19, influenza, CMV and Epstein-Barr virus appeared linked to several top co-occurrence clusters. In an earlier analysis of a few hundred of the donors, most TCR beta V segments were observed in productive rearrangements about 90% or about 30% of the time, broadly matching IMGT annotations. In vitro tests confirmed that three of the cytomegalovirus-associated TCR beta chains recognize cytomegalovirus antigens. This cohort had only TCR beta chains sequenced, and the lack of alpha or paired-chain data limited which features could be detected. A further reported finding was that TCR beta sequences accurately predicted the HLA-A and HLA-B alleles for most subjects in the first cohort. A total of fewer than 200 TCR beta chains were listed by the study as associated with cytomegalovirus. Most CMV-associated TCR beta chains appeared to be HLA-restricted in a later analysis, and the HLA associations seemed to be driven largely by CMV exposure. A later analysis found that TCR association rates varied across HLA loci, with DRB1 alleles showing the most associated TCRs and HLA-C alleles the fewest. Roughly uniform sequencing depth across donors was assumed in presence/absence analyses, although this assumption may not hold. Most TCR sequences were seen in very few donors, while some public TCRs were found in many individuals. Correlated functional status among segregating V segments might be attributable to linkage disequilibrium, but an unknown experimental factor could not be ruled out. The authors suggested that the approach could potentially be extended to other disease states and immunological phenotypes. Strong co-occurrence of HLA alleles, especially DR and DQ, made assigning TCR associations to individual alleles difficult. Because counts were too low, about 15 rarely observed V segments, including chromosome 9 orphons, were left out of the earlier analysis of 587 of the donors. The sequencing pipeline was judged likely to have produced a cluster of highly shared sequence variants as a technical artifact. A later analysis associated approximately 17,000 TCR beta sequences with specific HLA alleles at a false discovery rate of 0.05. In a later analysis, HLA-associated TCR beta chains were found to be more clonally expanded and to have lower generation probabilities than equally common non-associated chains.

The library was produced with the immunoSEQ multiplex PCR assay. For the multiplex PCR, a mixture combining 60 forward primers for TCR Vbeta segments and 13 reverse primers for TCR Jbeta segments was used. A multiplex PCR assay on genomic DNA amplified the CDR3 region of rearranged TCR beta genes. The amplified TCR beta libraries were sequenced on the Illumina HiSeq System as 87-base-pair reads. Regarding the original processing steps: A later analysis counted approximately 74 million unique TCR beta chains across the 550 to 750 repertoires, and some 11 million of these chains were shared by at least two donors. Raw reads were error-corrected and collapsed into unique sequences with a nearest-neighbor algorithm that merged closely related sequences to remove PCR and sequencing errors. CDR3 sequences were aligned to IMGT reference sequences to assign V, D and J gene segments. For a sequence to be retained, at least a six-nucleotide match to both a V gene segment and a J gene segment was required. Rearrangements were classified as productive when the CDR3 lacked stop codons and remained in frame with V and J, and all other rearrangements were classified as non-productive. Following IMGT convention, CDR3 was defined as the stretch from the second conserved V-encoded cysteine to the conserved J-encoded phenylalanine. In an earlier analysis of more than 550 of the donors, sequences lacking an unambiguous match to a single V gene segment were excluded. An earlier analysis of around 600 of the donors classified V segments as functional when productive rearrangements were above 56.7% and as segregating when the standard deviation between donors was above 5%. A statistical classification framework was built to diagnose cytomegalovirus status from the catalog of TCR beta chain sequences. A later analysis assigned V and J genes by comparing TCR nucleotide sequences with IMGT/GENE-DB human TR gene sequences. Using the TCRdist pipeline, a later analysis assigned CDR3 sequences along with most-parsimonious VDJ recombination scenarios. In a later analysis, each TCR beta chain was defined by its CDR3 amino acid sequence together with its V-gene family, and reads without a unique V-gene family were excluded. In a later analysis, around 600 highly shared, low-generation-probability nucleotide sequences were removed to address suspected cross-contamination and a sequencing artifact. For each public chain, a later analysis derived a clonal expansion index from normalized ranks of inferred template counts within each repertoire. A later analysis computed generation probabilities with a VDJ recombination model fitted to out-of-frame rearrangements, and checked the results against IGoR. In a later analysis, hypergeometric tests were used to score TCR-TCR, TCR-HLA and TCR-CMV co-occurrence, with a repertoire-size bias correction applied to TCR pairs. False discovery rates were estimated in a later analysis by permuting HLA or CMV assignments 20 times. In a later analysis, co-occurring TCRs were grouped using DBSCAN, and TCRdist sequence similarity was added for clustering within HLA-allele-positive subsets. For co-occurrence clustering, repertoires with fewer than 30,000 or more than 120,000 public chains were excluded, along with five repertoires with anomalous nucleotide sharing. TCRdb re-hosts the immuneACCESS table, in-frame sequences only. Its copies lack some clones; in the studies checked, an unresolved V gene accounts for under half of them, and the cause for the rest is not known. V and J calls plus clone size are reproduced from that table; the DNA served to infer D and trimming. The sample yields approximately 110,000 clones; roughly 70% were counted once. 1% to 1.5% of the sample comes from the top ten.

In total, fewer than 750 healthy bone marrow donors made up the cohort. At the time of sampling, all cohort members were nominally healthy, though unrecorded immune exposures were likely present. The donor was CMV seronegative and belonged to the group of 350 to 400 seronegative cohort members. Every donor gave a peripheral blood sample, and the peripheral blood mononuclear cells from that sample were used for TCR beta sequencing. Genomic DNA extraction from the blood cell samples was performed with the Qiagen DNeasy Blood Extraction Kit. A distance of 10 bases separates the germline ends of V and J, which lose 5 bases and 3 bases respectively. The CDR3 covers 13 residues, taking in both the cysteine and the phenylalanine. The CDR3 DNA has 39 bases and is translated from base 1. CDR1 and CDR2 are read off the germline V gene (reference sequence) as SEHNR and FQNEAQ.

The rearrangement joined TRBV7-9 to TRBJ1-2, with the D gene not clear enough to name. What was sequenced was PBMCs. This receptor was taken from a man in his forties or fifties in good health and CMV-seronegative. Read as DNA, the sequence is TGTGCCAGCAGCGCCCGGGGTGACTATGGCTACACCTTC. Protein translation: CASSARGDYGYTF. Where the CDR3 stops, the reference TRBV7-9 and TRBJ1-2 genes take over; the full variable domain is DTGVSQNPRHKITKRGQNVTFRCDPISEHNRLYWYRQTLGQGPEFLTYFQNEAQLEKSRLLSDRFSAERPKGSFSTLEIQRTEQGDSAMYLCASSARGDYGYTFGSGTRLTVV.